These 15 T cell receptor beta chains share one sample of origin, sequenced in a study of OX40 agonist ivuxolimab in advanced cancers. Using immunoSEQ multiplex PCR, the repertoire was profiled, and TCRdb retains in-frame clones only, with some absent. This repertoire shows roughly 60,000 clones, 75% to 90% found once; its top ten account for about 2.1%. The sample here was CD4+ or CD8+ T cells sorted from blood, taken in a trial of the OX40 agonist ivuxolimab. The receptors stem from an adult with an advanced solid tumor such as melanoma, head and neck, liver or kidney cancer.

This clone was observed a single time. The chain is built from TRBV2 and TRBJ2-7, with D perhaps TRBD1 (5 bases). Per germline, CDR1 SNHLY and CDR2 FYNNEI. The CDR3 contains 15 residues. The germline V and J ends were trimmed by 5 bases and 2 bases, with 16 bases remaining between them. The CDR3 DNA reads as TGTGCCAGCAGTCCCTCCCTAACAGGAACCTACGAGCAGTACTTC. Its translation is CASSPSLTGTYEQYF.

The chain employs TRBV19 and TRBJ2-7; 10 nucleotides line up with TRBD2. V was clipped by 5 bases and J by 2 bases; unmatched bases: 12. This CDR3 comprises 17 residues. The germline V gene has CDR1 LNHDA and CDR2 SQIVND (reference sequence). CDR3 sequence reads: CASSVSWTSGSTYEQYF. The CDR3 DNA reads TGTGCCAGTAGTGTCTCCTGGACTAGCGGTTCTACCTACGAGCAGTACTTC.

This rearrangement joins TRBV10-1 to TRBJ1-3; perhaps TRBD1 as D (6 bases). V lost 7 bases and J lost 1, with 14 bases in between. The CDR3 contains 15 residues. The germline CDR1 and CDR2 sequences are WNHNN and SYGVQD (reference sequence). CDR3 loop: CASKMRGISGNTIYF. The CDR3, as DNA: TGCGCCAGCAAAATGAGGGGGATTTCTGGAAACACCATATATTTT.

The V and J genes are TRBV7-9 and TRBJ2-1; D is perhaps TRBD1 or TRBD2 (5 bases each). This CDR3 has 14 amino acids. V was clipped by 1 base and J by 4 bases, with 8 bases between them. The germline V gene has CDR1 SEHNR and CDR2 FQNEAQ (reference sequence). The CDR3 loop is CASSLDGGYNEQFF. In DNA form, the CDR3 reads TGTGCCAGCAGCTTAGATGGGGGATACAATGAGCAGTTCTTC.

The rearrangement links TRBV18 to TRBJ1-5, with D hard to call. Germline values: CDR1 KGHSH, CDR2 LQKENI. Trimming cost V 2 bases and J 0 bases, with 14 bases left between them. CDR3 length: 17 residues. CDR3 sequence: CASSPFPLRASNQPQHF. The CDR3 coding sequence is TGTGCCAGCTCACCATTTCCCCTCAGAGCTAGCAATCAGCCCCAGCATTTT.

The V and J genes are TRBV2 and TRBJ2-1, with TRBD2 matching over 8 bases. This CDR3 contains 14 residues. Germline V gene data show CDR1 as SNHLY and CDR2 as FYNNEI. With 6 bases clipped from V and 7 bases from J, the junction kept 8 bases outside the gene matches. The CDR3: CASRRGLGLNEQFF. DNA of the CDR3: TGTGCCAGCAGGAGGGGACTAGGGTTGAATGAGCAGTTCTTC.

This clone was observed a handful of times. The chain's CDR3 is CASGLRRSASSYEQYF. For the CDR3, the DNA is TGTGCCAGCGGGCTTCGACGCTCGGCGAGCTCCTACGAGCAGTACTTC. V and J are TRBV7-9 and TRBJ2-7; unclear D gene. Germline V gene sequence: CDR1 SEHNR, CDR2 FQNEAQ (reference sequence). The CDR3 is 16 residues long. V was trimmed by 8 bases and J by 0 bases, leaving 20 bases between them. The full variable domain, completed using reference TRBV7-9 and TRBJ2-7, is DTGVSQNPRHKITKRGQNVTFRCDPISEHNRLYWYRQTLGQGPEFLTYFQNEAQLEKSRLLSDRFSAERPKGSFSTLEIQRTEQGDSAMYLCASGLRRSASSYEQYFGPGTRLTVT.

The J gene is TRBJ1-4, the V gene TRBV18; D is undetermined. The ends were cut back, 3 bases at V and 7 bases at J, with 15 bases in the middle. CDR1 and CDR2 (germline): KGHSH, LQKENI. CDR3 length: 15 amino acids. The DNA of the CDR3 is TGTGCCAGCTCACCCCAACGGAGTGAAGCTGAAAAACTGTTTTTT. This gives the protein CASSPQRSEAEKLFF.

The chain links TRBV7-9 to TRBJ1-1, with D maybe TRBD1 (5 bases). Trimming removed 0 bases at V and 6 bases at J, with 8 bases between. The CDR3 is 13 residues long. Germline CDR1 and CDR2: SEHNR and FQNEAQ (reference sequence). This CDR3 reads CASSLAPGPEAFF. The CDR3 DNA follows: TGTGCCAGCAGCTTAGCCCCAGGGCCTGAAGCTTTCTTT. The full variable domain, its missing parts supplied by reference TRBV7-9 and TRBJ1-1, is DTGVSQNPRHKITKRGQNVTFRCDPISEHNRLYWYRQTLGQGPEFLTYFQNEAQLEKSRLLSDRFSAERPKGSFSTLEIQRTEQGDSAMYLCASSLAPGPEAFFGQGTRLTVV.

The chain couples TRBV2 to TRBJ1-3, with unresolved D. Between the trimmed V and J ends, which lost 0 bases and 6 bases, there was a span of 15 bases. Germline CDR1 reads SNHLY; CDR2 reads FYNNEI. The CDR3 is 16 residues long. CDR3 amino acids: CASSEAVGVFPNTIYF. The CDR3 coding sequence is TGTGCCAGCAGTGAAGCTGTCGGGGTTTTCCCAAACACCATATATTTT. The full variable domain, its missing parts supplied by reference TRBV2 and TRBJ1-3, is EPEVTQTPSHQVTQMGQEVILRCVPISNHLYFYWYRQILGQKVEFLVSFYNNEISEKSEIFDDQFSVERPDGSNFTLKIRSTKLEDSAMYFCASSEAVGVFPNTIYFGEGSWLTVV.

V gene TRBV15 combines with J gene TRBJ1-2, with D possibly TRBD1 on 6 matching bases. V was trimmed by 1 base and J by 4 bases, leaving 10 bases between them. Germline loops: CDR1 LNHNV, CDR2 YYDKDF (reference sequence). The CDR3 loop spans 14 amino acids. For the CDR3, the DNA is TGTGCCACCAGCAGAGGAGACAGGCTCTATGGCTACACCTTC. This sequence encodes CATSRGDRLYGYTF.

The V and J genes are TRBV7-9 and TRBJ1-6; the D is unclear. The ends were cut back, 5 bases at V and 7 bases at J, with 15 bases in the middle. This CDR3 has 15 residues. Germline V gene data show CDR1 as SEHNR and CDR2 as FQNEAQ (reference sequence). CDR3 nucleotide sequence: TGTGCCAGCAGCCCTCCCGCGGGTTTGAATTCACCCCTCCACTTT. Protein sequence: CASSPPAGLNSPLHF.

Concerning this clone: The sample contains more than one DNA sequence encoding this CDR3. J is TRBJ1-2 and V is TRBV18; D call uncertain. CDR3 size: 13 residues. The germline V gene encodes CDR1 KGHSH and CDR2 LQKENI. The V gene lost 3 bases and the J gene lost 1 base, with 6 bases spanning the gap. CDR3: CASSPGNNYGYTF. In DNA form, the CDR3 reads TGTGCCAGCTCACCCGGGAATAACTATGGCTACACCTTC.

This clone was recorded only once. This chain uses TRBV19 with TRBJ2-7; 9 positions match TRBD2. The CDR3 is 15 residues long. Trimming at V came to 6 bases and at J to 4 bases, leaving 10 bases not matched to a gene. From germline, CDR1 is LNHDA and CDR2 SQIVND (reference sequence). This chain's CDR3 is CASSDPGTSKYEQYF. Written as DNA, the CDR3 is TGTGCCAGTAGCGACCCGGGGACTAGCAAGTACGAGCAGTACTTC.

The chain combines TRBV9 with TRBJ2-2; 7 bases fit TRBD1. Germline loops: CDR1 SGDLS, CDR2 YYNGEE. The CDR3 totals 16 residues. The ends lost 2 bases at V and 0 bases at J; junction bases unmatched: 4. The CDR3 here is CASSVFGTANTGELFF. CDR3 nucleotides: TGTGCCAGCAGCGTTTTCGGGACAGCGAACACCGGGGAGCTGTTTTTT.